The rows below give T cell receptor beta chains drawn from one sample of a study of cytomegalovirus exposure and HLA in healthy donors. Sequencing used immunoSEQ multiplex PCR; TCRdb keeps in-frame clones, though not all of them. The sample holds around 130,000 clones, around nine tenths seen once. What was sequenced was PBMCs. Receptors were obtained from a man younger than 40 in good health and CMV-seronegative. Each CDR3 is given without its conserved first and last residue.

j_gene | v_gene | CDR3aa
TRBJ1-5 | TRBV7-8 | ASSLSARHRDRNQPQH
TRBJ2-6 | TRBV15 | ATSEPQGSGANVLT
TRBJ1-2 | TRBV27 | ASSSLDRVYGYT
TRBJ2-1 | TRBV4-1 | ASSQDERSENEQF
TRBJ1-4 | TRBV27 | ASSFERRTTNEKLF
TRBJ2-7 | TRBV5-5 | ASSATTGEVYEQY
TRBJ2-7 | TRBV19 | ASSTARQGARYEQY
TRBJ2-6 | TRBV4-3 | ASSQLQGSGANVLT
TRBJ1-5 | TRBV2 | ASRINSNQPQH
TRBJ2-6 | TRBV5-1 | ASSKTGGANVLT
TRBJ1-2 | TRBV5-1 | ASSLSYYGYT
TRBJ1-1 | TRBV10-3 | AISENRMVLGAGTEAF
TRBJ2-5 | TRBV6-5 | ASSFPGAFQETQY
TRBJ2-7 | TRBV28 | ASSGRGAIPSEQY
TRBJ2-3 | TRBV7-2 | ASSLSRTDTQY
TRBJ1-6 | TRBV2 | ASSEARQGANSPLH
TRBJ2-7 | TRBV7-2 | ASSSPLLAGGKYEQY
TRBJ1-1 | TRBV9 | ASSEGQGAYTEAF
TRBJ1-5 | TRBV7-9 | ASSLIGDQPQH
TRBJ2-7 | TRBV5-1 | ASSLAAVYSYEQY
TRBJ2-7 | TRBV11-2 | ASSLNTLSYEQY
TRBJ1-6 | TRBV6-4 | ASSERPGESPLH
TRBJ1-2 | TRBV19 | ASSMARQKQFVANYGYT
TRBJ1-1 | TRBV5-1 | ASSLSRQGTGNTEAF
TRBJ1-6 | TRBV7-8 | ASSSGFGNSPLH
TRBJ1-1 | TRBV5-1 | ASSLRGEGLNTEAF
TRBJ2-7 | TRBV25-1 | ASSRAYEQY
TRBJ1-6 | TRBV6-1 | ASSEITRTGGSPLH
TRBJ1-4 | TRBV7-9 | ASSRTTDEKLF
TRBJ2-1 | TRBV6-1 | ASSEGLTPSYNEQF
TRBJ2-7 | TRBV27 | ASSSPGQTYEQY
TRBJ2-5 | TRBV4-1 | ASSQDPGSTQY
TRBJ2-7 | TRBV10-2 | ASSETYSYEQY
TRBJ1-1 | TRBV10-3 | AIRASRDVEMNTEAF
TRBJ1-5 | TRBV2 | ASSEVWAGQPQH
TRBJ1-1 | TRBV19 | ASNRGMNTEAF
TRBJ2-1 | TRBV4-2 | ASSQALLTGLNEQF
TRBJ2-7 | TRBV6-5 | ASSSDRGYEQY
TRBJ2-3 | TRBV5-1 | ASSPTGASTDTQY
TRBJ2-2 | TRBV4-1 | ASSQTDREGTGELF
TRBJ2-1 | TRBV4-2 | ASSQGRSSYNEQF
TRBJ1-5 | TRBV5-5 | ASSSAGGNQPQH
TRBJ2-1 | TRBV18 | ASSPRQGIDYNEQF
TRBJ1-2 | TRBV7-2 | ASSLVGTRYGYT
TRBJ2-5 | TRBV10-3 | AISAGPQETQY
TRBJ2-2 | TRBV7-8 | ASSPGLETGELF
TRBJ2-3 | TRBV2 | AARLETDTQY
TRBJ2-7 | TRBV4-2 | ASSQGSGGNYEQY
TRBJ2-7 | TRBV19 | ASRDGGSYEQY
TRBJ2-7 | TRBV5-5 | ASSPFDSALGYEQY
TRBJ1-4 | TRBV6-5 | ASRPGITTNEKLF
TRBJ2-7 | TRBV2 | ASRPFFWRNRDRETYEQY
TRBJ2-1 | TRBV27 | ASGTSGVYNEQF
TRBJ2-2 | TRBV4-3 | ASSRRSTVNTGELF
TRBJ2-3 | TRBV19 | ASSRQGIADTQY
TRBJ2-1 | TRBV10-1 | ASARRTQRDEQF
TRBJ2-3 | TRBV27 | ASTPAGFGTDTQY
TRBJ1-2 | TRBV9 | ASSAQTGGVYGYT
TRBJ1-4 | TRBV7-9 | ASSLKQPNEKLF